This T cell receptor beta chain was retrieved from a study of T-cell reconstitution after alpha-beta-depleted transplantation in children. The TCRbeta library incorporated unique molecular identifiers. TCRdb reprocessed the PCR reads via MiXCR and lists one record per CDR3 protein. This table has tens of thousands of distinct CDR3 sequences, under 8% appearing once. This CDR3 contains 16 residues. CDR1 is DFQATT, CDR2 SNEGSKA, per germline (reference sequence). With regard to this clonotype: A single base separates this from a much larger clone, so it may be a read error.

V gene TRBV20-1 combines with J gene TRBJ2-1, with TRBD2 matching over 13 bases. The sample in question was PBMCs, mostly from graft donor cells, obtained 180 days after TCRalphabeta/CD19-depleted stem cell transplant. The TCR was taken from a male patient aged 10 to 17 who had a stem cell transplant for acute myeloid leukemia, so the T cells may come from the graft donor. The CDR3 bases are TGCTGTGCTAGAACTAGCGGGAGGGTGCAGTACAATGAGCAGTTCTTC. Residues: CCARTSGRVQYNEQFF.